This TCR beta chain was recorded in a study of cytomegalovirus exposure and HLA in healthy donors. The CDR3 consists of 14 residues. The V segment lost 9 bases and the J segment 7 bases; nucleotides outside the gene matches: 10. Germline CDR1 and CDR2: LNHDA and SQIVND (reference sequence). General observations from the study: A later analysis found TCR association rates differed by HLA locus, highest for DRB1 and lowest for HLA-C. With later analysis, a missense DCLRE1C variant became linked to TCR beta V- and J-gene trimming. An analysis done earlier found most TCR beta V segments productive about 87% or about 30% of the time. A later analysis associated 15,000 to 20,000 TCR beta sequences with HLA alleles at a 0.05 false discovery rate.

13 Jbeta primers and 60 Vbeta primers were used for the PCR. Libraries were prepared by immunoSEQ multiplex PCR; TCRdb keeps only in-frame clonotypes and omits some of them. Seen here are under 150,000 clones, about 72% observed once, and the top ten hold around 1.6%. On this clone: Its antigen is unknown.

Input material: PBMCs. The clonotype was recovered from a man under 40 in good health and CMV-seropositive. The chain joins TRBV19 to TRBJ2-1, with 9 positions matching TRBD2. The CDR3 here is CASKVAGVRNEQFF. DNA for the CDR3: TGTGCCAGCAAAGTAGCGGGAGTTAGGAATGAGCAGTTCTTC.